This T cell receptor beta chain was captured by sequencing in a study of radiotherapy plus CTLA-4 blockade in lung cancer. Study observations and caveats: Among reported predictors of response, early blood T cell clone dynamics with interferon-beta performed best. Researchers report tumor-derived TCR clones expanding in blood after radiotherapy plus ipilimumab.

Each patient with chemo-refractory metastatic non-small-cell lung cancer was treated with focal radiation plus CTLA-4 blockade using ipilimumab. This clone is a singleton in its sample. Its antigen is as yet unknown. The CDR3 contains 17 residues. V dropped 5 bases and J dropped 3; count of bases not matched to a gene: 16. Per germline, CDR1 SGHAT and CDR2 FQNNGV. The table came from immunoSEQ multiplex PCR; TCRdb's copy has only in-frame clones and leaves some out. This sample has tens of thousands of clones; approximately 82% occur once, and the top ten carry about 15%. This rearrangement joins TRBV11-2 to TRBJ2-7; 7 positions match TRBD1. The clonotype was recovered from a human donor with non-small cell lung cancer that progressed on radiotherapy plus ipilimumab. The specimen comprised peripheral blood, sampled from a patient treated with radiotherapy plus ipilimumab. CDR3 amino acids: CASSPDRGGLIGYEQYF. The CDR3 nucleotides are TGTGCCAGCAGCCCCGACAGAGGGGGCCTAATCGGCTACGAGCAGTACTTC.